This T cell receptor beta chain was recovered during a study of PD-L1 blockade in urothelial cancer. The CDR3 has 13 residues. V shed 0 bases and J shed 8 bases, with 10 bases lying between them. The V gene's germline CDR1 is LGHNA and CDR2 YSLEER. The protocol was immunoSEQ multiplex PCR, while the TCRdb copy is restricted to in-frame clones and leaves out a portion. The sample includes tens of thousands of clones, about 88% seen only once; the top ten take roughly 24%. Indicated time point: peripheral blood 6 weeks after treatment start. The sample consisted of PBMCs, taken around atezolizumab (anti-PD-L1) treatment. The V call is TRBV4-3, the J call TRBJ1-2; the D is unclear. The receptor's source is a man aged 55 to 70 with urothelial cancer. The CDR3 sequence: CASSQDSVFGYTF. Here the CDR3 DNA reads TGCGCCAGCAGCCAAGATTCAGTTTTCGGCTACACCTTC.